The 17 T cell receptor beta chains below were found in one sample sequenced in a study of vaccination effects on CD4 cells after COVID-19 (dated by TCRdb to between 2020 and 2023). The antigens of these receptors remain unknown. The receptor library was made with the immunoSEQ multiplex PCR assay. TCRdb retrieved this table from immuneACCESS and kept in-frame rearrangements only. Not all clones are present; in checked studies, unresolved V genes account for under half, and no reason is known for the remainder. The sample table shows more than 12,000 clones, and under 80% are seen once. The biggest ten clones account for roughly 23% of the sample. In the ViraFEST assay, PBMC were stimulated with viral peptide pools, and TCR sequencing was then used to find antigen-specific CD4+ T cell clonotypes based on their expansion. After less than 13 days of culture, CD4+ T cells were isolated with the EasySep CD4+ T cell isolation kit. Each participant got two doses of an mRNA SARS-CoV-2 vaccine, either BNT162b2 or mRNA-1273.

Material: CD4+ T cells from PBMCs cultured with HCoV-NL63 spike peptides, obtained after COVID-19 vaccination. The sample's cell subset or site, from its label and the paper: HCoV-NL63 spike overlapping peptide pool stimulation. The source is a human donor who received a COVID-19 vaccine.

The CDR3 DNA sequence: TGTGCCAGCAAGTCGGGGACAGGGAACACCGGGGAGCTGTTTTTT. This gives the protein CASKSGTGNTGELFF. The V call is TRBV6-5, the J call TRBJ2-2, with TRBD1 matching over 8 bases. V was pared by 7 bases and J by 1 base, with 5 bases of the junction left unmatched. CDR1 is MNHEY and CDR2 is SVGAGI in the germline V gene. The CDR3 runs 15 residues.

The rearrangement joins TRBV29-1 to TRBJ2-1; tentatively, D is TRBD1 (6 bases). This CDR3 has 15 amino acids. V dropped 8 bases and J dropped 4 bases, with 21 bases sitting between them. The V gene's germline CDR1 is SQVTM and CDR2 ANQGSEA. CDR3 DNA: TGCAGCCCAGACCCCAGGGGACCACATTACAATGAGCAGTTCTTC. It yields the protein CSPDPRGPHYNEQFF.

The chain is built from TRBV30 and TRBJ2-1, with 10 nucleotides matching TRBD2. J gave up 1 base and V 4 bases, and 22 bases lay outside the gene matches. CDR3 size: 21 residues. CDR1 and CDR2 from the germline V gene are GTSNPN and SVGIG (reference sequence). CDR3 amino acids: CAWTRSFVLAGEFRSYNEQFF. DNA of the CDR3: TGTGCCTGGACCCGATCCTTTGTGCTAGCGGGAGAATTTAGGTCCTACAATGAGCAGTTCTTC.

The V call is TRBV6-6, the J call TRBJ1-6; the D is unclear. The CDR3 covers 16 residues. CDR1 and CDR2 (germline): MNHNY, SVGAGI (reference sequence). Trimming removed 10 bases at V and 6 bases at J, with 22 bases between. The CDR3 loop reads CATVLDGRVLNSPLHF. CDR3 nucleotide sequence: TGTGCCACCGTATTAGATGGGAGGGTCCTTAATTCACCCCTCCACTTT.

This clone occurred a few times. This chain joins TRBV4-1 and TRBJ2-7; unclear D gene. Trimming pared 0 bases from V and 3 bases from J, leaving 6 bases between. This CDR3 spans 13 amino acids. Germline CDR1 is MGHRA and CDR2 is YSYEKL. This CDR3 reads CASSQDLFYEQYF. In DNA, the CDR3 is TGCGCCAGCAGCCAAGATCTCTTCTACGAGCAGTACTTC.

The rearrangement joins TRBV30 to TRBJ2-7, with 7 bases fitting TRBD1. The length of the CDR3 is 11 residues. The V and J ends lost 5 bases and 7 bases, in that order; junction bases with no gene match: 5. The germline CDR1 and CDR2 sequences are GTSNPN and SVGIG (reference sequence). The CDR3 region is CAWDRDGEQYF. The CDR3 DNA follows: TGTGCCTGGGACAGGGACGGAGAGCAGTACTTC.

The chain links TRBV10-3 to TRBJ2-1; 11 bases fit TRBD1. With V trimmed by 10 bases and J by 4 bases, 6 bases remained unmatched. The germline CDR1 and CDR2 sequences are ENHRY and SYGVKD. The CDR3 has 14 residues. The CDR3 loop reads CATGQGAFYNEQFF. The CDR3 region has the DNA TGTGCCACCGGACAGGGGGCTTTTTACAATGAGCAGTTCTTC.

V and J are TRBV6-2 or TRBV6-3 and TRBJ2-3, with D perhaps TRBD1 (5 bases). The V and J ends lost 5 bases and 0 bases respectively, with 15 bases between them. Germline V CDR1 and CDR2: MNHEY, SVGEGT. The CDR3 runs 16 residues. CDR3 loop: CASSKRQKTSTDTQYF. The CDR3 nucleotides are TGTGCCAGCAGTAAACGACAGAAGACTAGCACAGATACGCAGTATTTT.

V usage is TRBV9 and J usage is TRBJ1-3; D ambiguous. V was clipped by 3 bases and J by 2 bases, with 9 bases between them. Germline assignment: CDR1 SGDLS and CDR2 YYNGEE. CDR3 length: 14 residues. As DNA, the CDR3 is TGTGCCAGCAGCGCCGCAGGTGCTGGAAACACCATATATTTT. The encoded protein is CASSAAGAGNTIYF.

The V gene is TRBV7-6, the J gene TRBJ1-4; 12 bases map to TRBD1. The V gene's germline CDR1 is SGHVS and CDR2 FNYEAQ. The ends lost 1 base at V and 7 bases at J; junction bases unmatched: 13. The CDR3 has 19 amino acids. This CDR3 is CASSLVAGTGGALFEKLFF. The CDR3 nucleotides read TGTGCCAGCAGCTTAGTAGCCGGGACAGGGGGCGCCTTGTTTGAAAAACTGTTTTTT.

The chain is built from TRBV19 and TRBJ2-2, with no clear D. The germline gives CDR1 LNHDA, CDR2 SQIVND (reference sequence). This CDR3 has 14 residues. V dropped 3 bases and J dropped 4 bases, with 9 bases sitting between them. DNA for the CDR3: TGTGCCAGTAGTATGGGCAGGTCCACCGGGGAGCTGTTTTTT. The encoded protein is CASSMGRSTGELFF.

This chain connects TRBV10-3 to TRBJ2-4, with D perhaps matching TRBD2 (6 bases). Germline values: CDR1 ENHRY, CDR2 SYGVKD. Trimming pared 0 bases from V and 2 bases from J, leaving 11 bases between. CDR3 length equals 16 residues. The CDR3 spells CAISESGLGTKNIQYF. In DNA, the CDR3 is TGTGCCATCAGTGAGTCGGGACTGGGAACCAAAAACATTCAGTACTTC.

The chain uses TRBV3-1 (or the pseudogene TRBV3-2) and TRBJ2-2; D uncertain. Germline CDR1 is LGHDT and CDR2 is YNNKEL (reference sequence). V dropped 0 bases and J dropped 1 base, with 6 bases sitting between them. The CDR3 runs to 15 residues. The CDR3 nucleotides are TGTGCCAGCAGCCAAGATTCCAGGAACACCGGGGAGCTGTTTTTT. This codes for CASSQDSRNTGELFF.

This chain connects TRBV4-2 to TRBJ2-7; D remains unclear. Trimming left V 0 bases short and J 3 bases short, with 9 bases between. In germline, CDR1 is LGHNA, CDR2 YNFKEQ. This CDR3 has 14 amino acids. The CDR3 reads CASSQDSENYEQYF. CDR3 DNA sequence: TGTGCCAGCAGCCAAGACTCAGAGAACTACGAGCAGTACTTC.

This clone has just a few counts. CDR3 region: CASSNERGLGYTF. CDR3 nucleotide sequence: TGTGCCAGCAGCAACGAGAGGGGGCTTGGCTACACCTTC. The chain joins TRBV6-6 to TRBJ1-2, with TRBD1 matching over 7 bases. This CDR3 comprises 13 residues. With V trimmed by 6 bases and J by 7 bases, 8 bases remained unmatched. From germline, CDR1 is MNHNY and CDR2 SVGAGI (reference sequence).

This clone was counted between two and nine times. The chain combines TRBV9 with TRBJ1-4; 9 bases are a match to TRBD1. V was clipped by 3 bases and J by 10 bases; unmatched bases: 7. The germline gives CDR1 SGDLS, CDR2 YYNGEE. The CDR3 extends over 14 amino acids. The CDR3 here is CASSATGGSGKLFF. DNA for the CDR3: TGTGCCAGCAGCGCCACAGGGGGCAGCGGAAAACTGTTTTTT.

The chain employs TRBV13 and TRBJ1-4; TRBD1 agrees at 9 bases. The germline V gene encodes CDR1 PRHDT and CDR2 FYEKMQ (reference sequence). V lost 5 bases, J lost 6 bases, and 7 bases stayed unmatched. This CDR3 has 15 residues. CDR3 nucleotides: TGTGCCAGCAGCCTCCGGACAGGGGTGTATGAAAAACTGTTTTTT. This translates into CASSLRTGVYEKLFF.